This TCR beta chain was sequenced in a study of blood T cell repertoires in COVID-19. The wider study: Donors in the United States, Italy and Spain gave samples during acute or convalescent COVID-19. The analysed material was cDNA or gDNA that came from T cells, B-cell-depleted T cells, or PBMCs.

CDR3 length: 14 residues. CDR1 and CDR2 from the germline V gene are SGHDT and YYEEEE. The V gene end was trimmed by 1 base and the J gene end by 8 bases; junction bases not matched to a gene: 8. Original data processing: Reference gene primer amplification yielded estimated nucleated cell counts. Sequencing used immunoSEQ multiplex PCR; TCRdb keeps in-frame clones, though not all of them. D and trimming come from the DNA, and the V and J calls and clone size come from that table. Among roughly 250,000 clones listed, around 83% were seen once. V and J are TRBV5-6 and TRBJ1-2; 7 bases are a match to TRBD1. Sequencing was performed on peripheral blood. The origin of this receptor is a woman aged 55-70 years with active or convalescent COVID-19. The DNA of the CDR3 is TGTGCCAGCAGCTTGTGGAAGGGGGCAGGGGGCTACACCTTC. Amino acids: CASSLWKGAGGYTF.